This entry lists 4 T cell receptor delta chains sequenced from one sample in a study of gamma-delta T cells after stem cell transplantation (dated by TCRdb to about 2016). Preparation of the library involved RT-PCR. Instrument on record: Illumina MiSeq. For TCRdb, the public reads were processed anew by CATT, and duplicate DNA sequences were folded into one row. This sample holds 1,500 to 2,500 delta-chain clones; roughly 6.3% were observed only once. 27% of the sample lies in the top ten. The material sequenced was gamma-delta T cells. All receptors come from a human donor. It is not recorded whose cells these are; they may come from a transplant donor.

Turning to this clone: Since a much larger clone is just one base distant, this may be a read error. Distinct nucleotide sequences in the sample also encode this CDR3. The CDR3 bases are TGTGCCTGTGACACCCTGGGGGCTCGGGGCGATAAACTCATCTTT. It specifies CACDTLGARGDKLIF. The chain links TRDV2 to TRDJ1; 7 bases are shared with TRDD3. This CDR3 has 15 residues. V lost 0 bases and J lost 4; bases outside the gene matches: 7. Germline V gene data show CDR1 as GEAIGNYY and CDR2 as EKD.

This clone was picked up a small number of times. The TCRdb protein comes from a much larger clone and disagrees with this DNA's translation at residue 7, likely due to a read error; the protein given here is derived from the DNA. The chain uses TRDV2 and TRDJ1; possible D gene TRDD3, 5 bases. The CDR3 sequence is 16 residues long. Germline loops: CDR1 GEAIGNYY, CDR2 EKD. The V gene lost 0 bases and the J gene lost 0 bases, with 13 bases spanning the gap. CDR3 sequence (DNA): TGTGCCTGTGACACCGTGGTGGGGTCGTACACCGATAAACTCATCTTT. It translates to CACDTVVGSYTDKLIF.

This clone was seen more than once but under ten times. A read error likely explains why the TCRdb protein, taken from a much larger clone, differs from this DNA's translation at residue 13; the protein shown is translated from the DNA. V usage is TRDV2 and J usage is TRDJ1, with 11 bases lining up with TRDD3. Germline V CDR1 and CDR2: GEAIGNYY, EKD. V lost 0 bases, J lost 4 bases, and 12 bases stayed unmatched. The CDR3 totals 18 residues. Here the CDR3 reads CACDTVSWAGGYFDKLIF. The CDR3 region has the DNA TGTGCCTGTGACACCGTTTCCTGGGCTGGGGGATACTTCGATAAACTCATCTTT.

This clone rates as large. Within the sample, other DNA sequences also encode this same CDR3. This chain links TRDV2 with TRDJ1; 8 bases line up with TRDD3. Germline CDR1 reads GEAIGNYY; CDR2 reads EKD. The ends lost 0 bases at V and 4 bases at J; junction bases unmatched: 24. The CDR3 spans 21 residues. CDR3 region: CACDTVRNLGEAGEHNDKLIF. DNA of the CDR3: TGTGCCTGTGACACCGTACGTAACCTGGGGGAAGCTGGGGAACACAACGATAAACTCATCTTT.